This record covers a single T cell receptor (beta chain). Its antigen is unknown. A single base separates this from a much larger clone, so it may be a read error. This entry comes from a study of vaccination and CD4 T cells after COVID-19. Overall study: Blood was drawn a median around 66 days post second dose, range 14 to 241. Overlapping spike peptides of SARS-CoV-2, HCoV-NL63, HCoV-OC43 and HCoV-229E were used, and cells were stimulated with them.

Study results and caveats: Within the convalescent patients, a median approximately 87% of the SARS-CoV-2-reactive clones were ones that appeared only post-vaccination.

The sample's treatment: 10-day PBMC culture with coronavirus spike peptide pools or control peptides (ViraFEST assay). PCR positivity was dated March to December 2020, before US Alpha, Beta and Delta variants. CDR3 length: 15 residues. CDR1 and CDR2 from the germline V gene are LNHDA and SQIVND (reference sequence). Trimming at V came to 3 bases and at J to 2 bases, leaving 6 bases not matched to a gene. Cultured CD4+ T cell DNA underwent sequencing with the Oncomine TCR Beta short-read assay. TCRdb re-derived calls from the PCR reads in MiXCR, one entry per CDR3 protein. The sample lists fewer than 15,000 distinct CDR3 sequences, 58% seen once, with roughly 20% in the top ten.

The rearrangement joins TRBV19 to TRBJ2-7, with TRBD1 matching over 8 bases. The source is a human donor with COVID-19. The material sequenced was cultured CD4+ T cells from blood, taken after SARS-CoV-2 vaccination. The CDR3 DNA sequence: TGTGCCAGTAGTATTAGGGCAGGGGGCACCTACGAGCAGTACTTC. Translated, it gives CASSIRAGGTYEQYF.